These 22 T cell receptor beta chains came from one sample sequenced in a study of shared clonotypes between healthy human individuals. The table came from immunoSEQ multiplex PCR; TCRdb's copy has only in-frame clones and leaves some out. The sample records under 200,000 clones, about 93% being singletons. The sequencing input was naive CD4+ T cells sorted from blood. The sample's subset: CD45RA+ positively selected. The origin of the receptors is a woman under 40 in good health.

The chain couples TRBV6-4 to TRBJ1-5; D is undetermined. Germline CDR1 MRHNA, CDR2 SNTAGT. This CDR3 spans 12 amino acids. Trimming shortened V by 8 bases and J by 5 bases, and 10 bases separated the two germline ends. The CDR3 spells CASHSPDQPQHF. CDR3 in DNA: TGTGCCAGCCACTCCCCAGATCAGCCCCAGCATTTT.

This rearrangement joins TRBV6-1 to TRBJ1-5, with unresolved D. Germline CDR1 and CDR2: MNHNS and SASEGT. V lost 4 bases and J lost 5, with 9 bases in between. The CDR3 covers 13 residues. The DNA of the CDR3 is TGTGCCAGCAGTGCAATGTACGATCAGCCCCAGCATTTT. Amino acids: CASSAMYDQPQHF.

In DNA form, the CDR3 reads TGTGCCAGCAGTTCCCAGGGACTAGCAGCCTACGAGCAGTACTTC. Protein product: CASSSQGLAAYEQYF. The chain recombines TRBV7-2 with TRBJ2-7, with 9 bases that match TRBD2. CDR1 and CDR2 from the germline V gene are SGHTA and FQGNSA. The CDR3 loop spans 15 amino acids. V lost 6 bases to trimming and J lost 2 bases; unmatched junction nucleotides: 8.

The chain joins TRBV6-5 to TRBJ1-1, with 7 nucleotides matching TRBD1. Germline CDR1 is MNHEY and CDR2 is SVGAGI. This CDR3 region has 12 residues. V dropped 5 bases and J dropped 11; count of bases not matched to a gene: 8. For the CDR3, the DNA is TGTGCCAGCAGTAACAGGGGTTTTAGGGCTTTCTTT. Its translation is CASSNRGFRAFF.

Concerning this clone itself: This specimen includes other DNA sequences encoding the same CDR3. V usage is TRBV19 and J usage is TRBJ2-7; the D gene is possibly TRBD2 (5 bases). From germline, CDR1 is LNHDA and CDR2 SQIVND (reference sequence). The CDR3 length is 13 residues. V was clipped by 6 bases and J by 3 bases, with 12 bases between them. For the CDR3, the DNA is TGTGCCAGTAGGCGGGCCGGGAACTACGAGCAGTACTTC. Its translation is CASRRAGNYEQYF.

The chain carries TRBV27 and TRBJ2-5; 7 bases line up with TRBD1. CDR1 is MNHEY, CDR2 SMNVEV, per germline (reference sequence). The CDR3 sequence is 15 residues long. Losses at the gene ends were 6 bases for V and 7 bases for J; bases not matched to a gene: 14. For the CDR3, the DNA is TGTGCCAGCAGCCAAAGCGGACAGGCCATCGGGACCCAGTACTTC. Translated: CASSQSGQAIGTQYF.

The chain combines TRBV2 with TRBJ2-7; 10 nucleotides line up with TRBD1. In germline, CDR1 is SNHLY, CDR2 FYNNEI. The CDR3 has 14 amino acids. Trimming at V came to 7 bases and at J to 2 bases, leaving 5 bases not matched to a gene. The CDR3 spells CASNRQGATYEQYF. As DNA, the CDR3 is TGTGCCAGCAATAGACAGGGGGCGACCTACGAGCAGTACTTC.

This sequence joins TRBV6-1 and TRBJ1-2; 10 nucleotides align to TRBD1. The V gene's germline CDR1 is MNHNS and CDR2 SASEGT. The junction had 13 bases not matched to a gene; V was cut back by 4 bases and J by 5 bases. This CDR3 has 17 residues. This CDR3 reads CASSATTGGSFLYGYTF. Written as DNA, the CDR3 is TGTGCCAGCAGTGCTACGACAGGGGGCTCTTTTTTGTATGGCTACACCTTC.

The rearrangement uses TRBV4-2 and TRBJ1-6; D gene ambiguous. Germline values: CDR1 LGHNA, CDR2 YNFKEQ. This CDR3 has 18 amino acids. The V gene lost 0 bases and the J gene lost 10 bases, with 22 bases spanning the gap. The CDR3 DNA reads TGTGCCAGCAGCCAAGATTACGTCGGATCCCACGGAGGATCACCCCTCCACTTT. Translation gives CASSQDYVGSHGGSPLHF.

In its sample, this clone was seen once. The chain recombines TRBV11-3 with TRBJ1-1; possibly TRBD1 for D (5 bases). The V end was cut by 0 bases, the J end by 4 bases, with 12 bases between. The CDR3 runs 15 residues. Germline CDR1 is SGHNT and CDR2 is YENEEA. The CDR3 DNA sequence: TGTGCCAGCAGCTTAGACGGGGGACTGGGCACTGAAGCTTTCTTT. Its translation: CASSLDGGLGTEAFF.

This sequence joins TRBV5-4 and TRBJ2-3; 14 nucleotides align to TRBD2. The CDR3 has 19 amino acids. J lost 1 base, V lost 4 bases, and 11 bases had no gene match. CDR1 and CDR2 (germline): SGHNT, YYREEE (reference sequence). The CDR3 bases are TGTGCCAGCAGCCCCGTACCCAGACTAGCGGGAGGGGGCACAGATACGCAGTATTTT. It is translated as CASSPVPRLAGGGTDTQYF.

The J gene is TRBJ1-5, the V gene TRBV5-1; D remains ambiguous. Trimming took 0 bases from V and 9 from J, leaving 10 bases between them. CDR1 SGHRS and CDR2 YFSETQ come from the germline V gene. This CDR3 region has 13 residues. CDR3 region: CASSLDSMSPQHF. CDR3 nucleotides: TGCGCCAGCAGCTTGGACAGTATGTCGCCCCAGCATTTT.

This sequence joins TRBV30 and TRBJ1-1, with 10 bases fitting TRBD1. The CDR3 runs 13 residues. The J segment lost 5 bases and the V segment lost 3 bases, leaving 3 bases of the junction unmatched. Germline assignment: CDR1 GTSNPN and CDR2 SVGIG (reference sequence). The CDR3 DNA sequence: TGTGCCTGGAGGACAGGGGGCCGAACTGAAGCTTTCTTT. Protein: CAWRTGGRTEAFF.

V is TRBV5-6 and J is TRBJ2-7, with D hard to call. Germline V gene data show CDR1 as SGHDT and CDR2 as YYEEEE. This CDR3 spans 15 amino acids. Trimming shortened V by 5 bases and J by 3 bases, and 18 bases separated the two germline ends. DNA for the CDR3: TGTGCCAGCAGTTCCCCTGGGCGGCGGAACTACGAGCAGTACTTC. Its protein is CASSSPGRRNYEQYF. Looking up the rest from reference TRBV5-6 and TRBJ2-7 gives the full variable domain: DAGVTQSPTHLIKTRGQQVTLRCSPKSGHDTVSWYQQALGQGPQFIFQYYEEEERQRGNFPDRFSGHQFPNYSSELNVNALLLGDSALYLCASSSPGRRNYEQYFGPGTRLTVT.

The chain joins TRBV9 to TRBJ2-5; D perhaps matches TRBD2 (5 bases). The last part of the DNA fits TRBJ2-7 better; the J call may be wrong. The germline V gene encodes CDR1 SGDLS and CDR2 YYNGEE. The CDR3 extends over 14 amino acids. The CDR3 DNA reads as TGTGCCAGCAGCGTAGGTGACGGGGCCTACGAGCAGTACTTC. Its translation is CASSVGDGAYEQYF.

This clone was seen just once. Distinct nucleotide sequences in the sample also encode this CDR3. The V gene is TRBV27, the J gene TRBJ2-6, with unresolved D. The germline V gene encodes CDR1 MNHEY and CDR2 SMNVEV (reference sequence). The germline V and J ends were trimmed by 0 bases and 3 bases, with 0 bases remaining between them. The CDR3 consists of 13 residues. The CDR3 here is CASSLSGANVLTF. DNA for the CDR3: TGTGCCAGCAGTTTATCTGGGGCCAACGTCCTGACTTTC.

J is TRBJ2-7 and V is TRBV4-2, with D possibly TRBD2 on 5 matching bases. CDR1 LGHNA and CDR2 YNFKEQ come from the germline V gene. This CDR3 comprises 14 residues. V shed 1 base and J shed 3 bases, with 10 bases lying between them. The CDR3 spells CASSQASGYYEQYF. DNA of the CDR3: TGTGCCAGCAGCCAAGCAAGCGGCTACTACGAGCAGTACTTC.

The chain joins TRBV11-2 to TRBJ1-4; the D is unclear. The ends were cut back, 5 bases at V and 0 bases at J, with 19 bases in the middle. The V gene's germline CDR1 is SGHAT and CDR2 FQNNGV. The CDR3 covers 18 residues. CDR3 protein: CASSPKKHKGATNEKLFF. The DNA for the CDR3 is TGTGCCAGCAGCCCAAAGAAGCACAAGGGAGCAACTAATGAAAAACTGTTTTTT.

J is TRBJ2-5 and V is TRBV28; a possible D gene is TRBD1 (6 bases). Near its end, the DNA agrees better with TRBJ2-7, so the J call may be wrong. The CDR3 is 15 residues long. The germline V gene encodes CDR1 MDHEN and CDR2 SYDVKM. The CDR3 loop reads CASSLPDSPGPEQYF. Here the CDR3 DNA reads TGTGCCAGCAGTTTACCGGACAGCCCTGGCCCCGAGCAGTACTTC.

In this sample, this clone turned up once. V gene TRBV28 combines with J gene TRBJ2-5; 9 bases are shared with TRBD1. The germline V gene encodes CDR1 MDHEN and CDR2 SYDVKM. CDR3 length: 14 amino acids. J lost 11 bases, V lost 3 bases, and 10 bases had no gene match. In nucleotides, the CDR3 is TGTGCCAGCAGTTTCGGGACAGGGATTCATGAGCAGTACTTC. Its translation is CASSFGTGIHEQYF.

This chain links TRBV5-4 with TRBJ2-5, with TRBD1 identical over 7 bases. The V and J ends lost 5 bases and 3 bases, in that order; junction bases with no gene match: 10. Germline V CDR1 and CDR2: SGHNT, YYREEE (reference sequence). The CDR3 length is 15 residues. CDR3 in DNA: TGTGCCAGCAGTCGTCAGCCCGGGACAGAAGAGACCCAGTACTTC. Translated: CASSRQPGTEETQYF.

This clone was seen once. The rearrangement uses TRBV7-3 and TRBJ2-2, with D uncertain. From germline, CDR1 is SGHTA and CDR2 FQGTGA. CDR3 length equals 13 residues. Between the trimmed V and J ends, which lost 5 bases and 6 bases, there was a span of 10 bases. CDR3 in DNA: TGTGCCAGCAGCCCCGGGTACGCCGGGGAGCTGTTTTTT. Translation: CASSPGYAGELFF.